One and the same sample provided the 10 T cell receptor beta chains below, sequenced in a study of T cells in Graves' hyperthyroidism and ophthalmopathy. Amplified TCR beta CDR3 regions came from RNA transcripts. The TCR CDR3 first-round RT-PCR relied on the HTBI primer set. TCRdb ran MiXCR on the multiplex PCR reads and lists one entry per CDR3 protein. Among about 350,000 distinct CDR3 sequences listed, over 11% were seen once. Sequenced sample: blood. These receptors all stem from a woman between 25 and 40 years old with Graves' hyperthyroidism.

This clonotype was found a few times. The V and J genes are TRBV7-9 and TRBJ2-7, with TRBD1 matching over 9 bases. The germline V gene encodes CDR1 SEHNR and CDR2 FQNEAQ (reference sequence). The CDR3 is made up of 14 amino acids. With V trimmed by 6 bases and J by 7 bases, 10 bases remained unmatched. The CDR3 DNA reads TGTGCCAGCAGTATAGGGGGACAGGGTTTTGAGCAGTACTTC. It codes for CASSIGGQGFEQYF. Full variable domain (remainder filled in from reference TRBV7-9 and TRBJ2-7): DTGVSQNPRHKITKRGQNVTFRCDPISEHNRLYWYRQTLGQGPEFLTYFQNEAQLEKSRLLSDRFSAERPKGSFSTLEIQRTEQGDSAMYLCASSIGGQGFEQYFGPGTRLTVT.

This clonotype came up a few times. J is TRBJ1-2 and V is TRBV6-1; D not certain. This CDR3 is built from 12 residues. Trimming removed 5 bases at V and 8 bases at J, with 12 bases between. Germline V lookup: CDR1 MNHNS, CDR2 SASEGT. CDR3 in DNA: TGTGCCAGCAGTTCGTTGGAGGGAGGCTACACCTTC. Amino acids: CASSSLEGGYTF.

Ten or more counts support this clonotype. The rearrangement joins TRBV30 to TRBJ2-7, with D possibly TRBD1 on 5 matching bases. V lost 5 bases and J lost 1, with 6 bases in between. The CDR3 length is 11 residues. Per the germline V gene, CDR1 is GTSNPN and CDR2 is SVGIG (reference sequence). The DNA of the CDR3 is TGTGCCTGGCAGGGATCCTACGAGCAGTACTTC. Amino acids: CAWQGSYEQYF.

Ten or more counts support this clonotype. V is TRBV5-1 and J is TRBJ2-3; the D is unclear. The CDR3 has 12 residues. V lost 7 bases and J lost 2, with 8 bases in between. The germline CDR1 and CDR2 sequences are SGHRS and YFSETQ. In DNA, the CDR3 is TGCGCCAGCTCTAGAGACACAGATACGCAGTATTTT. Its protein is CASSRDTDTQYF.

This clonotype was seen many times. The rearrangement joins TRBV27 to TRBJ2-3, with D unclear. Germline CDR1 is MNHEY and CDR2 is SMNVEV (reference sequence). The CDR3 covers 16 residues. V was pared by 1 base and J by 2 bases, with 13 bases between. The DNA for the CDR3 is TGTGCCAGCAGTTTATATTCCCCCCCAATCACAGATACGCAGTATTTT. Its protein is CASSLYSPPITDTQYF.

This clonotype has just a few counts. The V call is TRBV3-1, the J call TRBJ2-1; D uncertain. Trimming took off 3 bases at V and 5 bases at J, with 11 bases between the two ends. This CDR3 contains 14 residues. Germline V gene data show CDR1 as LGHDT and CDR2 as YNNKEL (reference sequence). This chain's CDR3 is CASSQFQENNEQFF. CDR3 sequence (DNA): TGTGCCAGCAGCCAGTTCCAAGAAAACAATGAGCAGTTCTTC.

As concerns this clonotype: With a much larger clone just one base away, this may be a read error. The DNA for the CDR3 is TGTGCCAGCAGTCCAACCGGGACTAGCGGATCCTACGGGCAGTACTTC. This encodes CASSPTGTSGSYGQYF. V is TRBV28 and J is TRBJ2-7; 11 positions agree with TRBD2. There are 16 residues in the CDR3. In germline, CDR1 is MDHEN, CDR2 SYDVKM. Variable domain in full (rest from reference TRBV28 and TRBJ2-7): DVKVTQSSRYLVKRTGEKVFLECVQDMDHENMFWYRQDPGLGLRLIYFSYDVKMKEKGDIPEGYSVSREKKERFSLILESASTNQTSMYLCASSPTGTSGSYGQYFGPGTRLTVT.

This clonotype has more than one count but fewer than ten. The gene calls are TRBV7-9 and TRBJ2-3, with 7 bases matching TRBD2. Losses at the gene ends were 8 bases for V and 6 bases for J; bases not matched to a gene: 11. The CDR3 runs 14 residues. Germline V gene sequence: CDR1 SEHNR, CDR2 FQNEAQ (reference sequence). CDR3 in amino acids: CASWGGSGSDTQYF. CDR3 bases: TGTGCCAGCTGGGGGGGATCGGGTTCGGATACGCAGTATTTT.

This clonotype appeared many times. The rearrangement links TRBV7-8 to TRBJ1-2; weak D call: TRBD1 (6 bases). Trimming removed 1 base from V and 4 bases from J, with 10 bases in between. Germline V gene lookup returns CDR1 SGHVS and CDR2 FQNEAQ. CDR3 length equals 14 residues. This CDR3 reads CASSLERTAYGYTF. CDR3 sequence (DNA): TGTGCCAGCAGCTTAGAGCGGACAGCCTATGGCTACACCTTC. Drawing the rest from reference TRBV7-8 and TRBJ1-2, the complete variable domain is GAGVSQSPRYKVAKRGQDVALRCDPISGHVSLFWYQQALGQGPEFLTYFQNEAQLDKSGLPSDRFFAERPEGSVSTLKIQRTQQEDSAVYLCASSLERTAYGYTFGSGTRLTVV.

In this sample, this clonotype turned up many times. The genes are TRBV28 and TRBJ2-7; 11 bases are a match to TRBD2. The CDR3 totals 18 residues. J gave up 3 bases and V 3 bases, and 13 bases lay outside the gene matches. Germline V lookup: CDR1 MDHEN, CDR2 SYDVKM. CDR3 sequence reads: CASSFSVELAGVGYEQYF. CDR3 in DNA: TGTGCCAGCAGTTTCTCGGTCGAACTAGCGGGAGTTGGCTACGAGCAGTACTTC.